This paragraph covers one T cell receptor (beta chain) sequence. The sample comes from a study of blood T cell repertoires in COVID-19. The CDR3 loop spans 13 amino acids. Trimming cost V 4 bases and J 3 bases, with 7 bases left between them. The germline V gene has CDR1 KGHDR and CDR2 SFDVKD. Original processing notes: Estimates of nucleated cell counts were drawn from the amplification of reference gene primers. TCRdb's copy holds only in-frame clones and misses some; the assay was immunoSEQ multiplex PCR. V, J and clone size were drawn from that table, and D and trimming were deduced from the DNA. The sample has around 120,000 clones; around nine tenths are singletons.

Sequenced: PBMCs or T cells enriched from blood (not recorded which). The chain recombines TRBV24-1 with TRBJ2-3; D is ambiguous. This TCR was sampled from a woman between 45 and 60 years old who had recovered from COVID-19. CDR3 DNA: TGTGCCACCAGTGACCACGAGACAGATACGCAGTATTTT. As protein: CATSDHETDTQYF.